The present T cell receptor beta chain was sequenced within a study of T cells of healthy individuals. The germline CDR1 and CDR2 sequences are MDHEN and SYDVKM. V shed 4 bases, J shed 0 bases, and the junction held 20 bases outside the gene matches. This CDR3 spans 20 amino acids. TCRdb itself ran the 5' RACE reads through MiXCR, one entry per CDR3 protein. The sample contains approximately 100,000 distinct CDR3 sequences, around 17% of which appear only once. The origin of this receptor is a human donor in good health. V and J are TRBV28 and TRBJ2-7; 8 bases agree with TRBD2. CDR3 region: CASSSLYALGERGSSYEQYF. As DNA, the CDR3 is TGTGCCAGCAGTTCATTATATGCCTTGGGGGAGCGGGGGAGCTCCTACGAGCAGTACTTC.